This T cell receptor beta chain was identified during a study of blood T cell repertoires in COVID-19. Study-level information: Italy, Spain and the United States were the sources of the convalescent and acute COVID-19 samples.

The CDR3 sequence is 14 residues long. V shed 6 bases and J 6 bases; nucleotides not matched to a gene: 10. Per the germline V gene, CDR1 is SGHDN and CDR2 is FVKESK. This clone was observed a single time. Per the original data handling: Estimates of nucleated cell counts were drawn from the amplification of reference gene primers. Assay used: immunoSEQ multiplex PCR; TCRdb lists only in-frame clones, some missing. D and trimming were read from the DNA, whereas the V and J calls and clone size are those reported in that table. This sample carries 200,000 or so clones, more than 80% of them seen once, and the ten largest clones take less than 4.5%. Participants, 18 to 89 years old, spanned approximately 26 US areas.

The sequence derives from a woman between 40 and 50 years old with acute COVID-19. The material sequenced was PBMCs or T cells enriched from blood (not recorded which). The V and J genes are TRBV14 and TRBJ2-7; 8 bases are a match to TRBD1. In DNA form, the CDR3 reads TGTGCCAGCAGTCTGACAGGGGCCCTATTCGAGCAGTACTTC. Translation gives CASSLTGALFEQYF. Combining the CDR3 with reference TRBV14 and TRBJ2-7 gives the whole variable domain EAGVTQFPSHSVIEKGQTVTLRCDPISGHDNLYWYRRVMGKEIKFLLHFVKESKQDESGMPNNRFLAERTGGTYSTLKVQPAELEDSGVYFCASSLTGALFEQYFGPGTRLTVT.